This TCR beta chain was sequenced in a study of blood T cell repertoires in COVID-19. Germline lookup yields CDR1 SGDLS and CDR2 YYNGEE. J was trimmed by 8 bases and V by 4 bases; bases with no gene match: 12. The CDR3 is 16 amino acids. TCRdb's copy holds only in-frame clones and misses some; the assay was immunoSEQ multiplex PCR. The data contain approximately 300,000 clones, 80% to 95% of them singletons. This clonotype originated in a woman aged 30 to 39 with COVID-19, enrolled during active disease. The source material was peripheral blood. The chain combines TRBV9 with TRBJ1-4; 9 bases align to TRBD1. The CDR3 DNA sequence: TGTGCCAGCAGCTTTACACAGGGGGCAAATGGGGAAAAACTGTTTTTT. It encodes CASSFTQGANGEKLFF.